This T cell receptor (beta chain) comes out of a study of cytomegalovirus exposure and HLA in healthy donors (dated by TCRdb to about 2017). About the investigation overall: According to an earlier analysis of several hundred of the donors, 200 million or so T cells yielded some 120 million unique TCR beta sequences and 276 Gb of sequence data. About 300 gigabases of sequencing data and 78 million or so unique TCR sequences were included in an early release covering under 650 HLA-typed donors. Of the 398 genotyped donors, approximately 82% fell in the genetic ancestry cluster associated with self-reported Caucasian donors. The study aimed to test whether cataloging public T cell receptors could reveal signatures of past pathogen exposure. The study used immunosequencing to profile the T cell repertoires of several hundred subjects and linked those repertoires to cytomegalovirus serostatus. Along with the roughly 700-subject first cohort, a separate validation cohort of around 120 different subjects was used. To predict cytomegalovirus infection status, the study brought together high-throughput TCR immunosequencing, statistical association of individual TCRs with disease status, and machine learning. A later analysis re-examined previously published TCR beta repertoires from 610 or so donors and added high-resolution HLA genotyping to investigate patterns of TCR occurrence. Rather than using new phenotypic data, the later analysis identified candidate immune exposures from TCR beta sequences and from how often those sequences occurred across donors. An earlier analysis of 587 of the donors used high-throughput TCR beta sequencing to judge whether each TCR beta V gene segment behaved as functional or pseudogenic. Alongside the repertoire data, information on donor age, sex, ethnicity and CMV serostatus was compiled. In a later genetic analysis, genome-wide SNP genotypes for about 55% of the roughly 670 donors were used, and that subset was treated as a discovery cohort. All discovery cohort repertoires had been generated using a single sequencing platform. Class I and class II HLA loci were covered by the typing at four-digit resolution. Typing coverage differed by locus: A, B, C, DRB1 and DQB1 were typed in about 620-630 donors, DQA1 in 500 to 550, DPA1 in 606, and DPB1 in just under 490. About five DR-DQ haplotypes were treated as single units for association and clustering because of strong linkage in the cohort. Among 398 genotyped donors of the cohort, an average of about 240,000 unique TCR beta nucleotide sequences were sequenced per donor, around 20% of them non-productive.

Overall study results and their limits: Because counts were too low, about 15 rarely observed V segments, including chromosome 9 orphons, were left out of the earlier analysis of a few hundred of the donors. When HLA alleles, especially DR and DQ, strongly co-occurred, attributing TCR associations to individual alleles was difficult. In both the original and validation cohorts, the classifier was reported to diagnose cytomegalovirus status with high specificity and sensitivity. HLA typing was unavailable for some donors at each locus, so association tests used only the typed subset. A cluster of highly shared sequence variants was judged likely to represent a technical artifact of the sequencing pipeline. According to a later analysis, most CMV-associated TCR beta chains appeared to be HLA-restricted, and the HLA associations seemed to be driven largely by CMV exposure. In a later analysis, HLA-associated TCR beta chains were found to be more clonally expanded and to have lower generation probabilities than equally common non-associated chains. An association between a missense DCLRE1C variant and V-gene and J-gene trimming of TCR beta chains was found in a later genetic analysis and replicated in an independent cohort. Because the 87-base-pair reads could not distinguish some IMGT-functional V segments, including TRBV6-2 and TRBV6-3, those segments were excluded. According to the authors, the approach could potentially be generalized to other disease states and immunological phenotypes. CMV serostatus was the only immune exposure information available for the cohort. Correlated functional status among segregating V segments might be attributable to linkage disequilibrium, but an unknown experimental factor could not be ruled out. In a later analysis, the rate of TCR association differed among HLA loci, with DRB1 alleles having the most associated TCRs and HLA-C alleles having the fewest. In an earlier analysis of more than 500 of the donors, most TCR beta V segments appeared in productive rearrangements about 87% or about 30% of the time, broadly matching IMGT annotations. A later genetic analysis reported fewer N-insertions in productive TCRs among donors in an Asian-associated ancestry cluster than the approximately 670-donor mean. A later analysis associated 16,951 TCR beta sequences with specific HLA alleles at a false discovery rate of 0.05. According to a later analysis, parvovirus B19, influenza, CMV and Epstein-Barr virus appeared linked to several top co-occurrence clusters. Across donors, most TCR sequences were observed very rarely, whereas some public TCRs were present in many individuals. The presence/absence analyses assumed that sequencing depth was roughly uniform across donors, and that assumption may not be true. The study gave a list of about 150 TCR beta chains associated with cytomegalovirus. A few of the identified cytomegalovirus-associated TCR beta chains were confirmed in vitro to be specific for cytomegalovirus antigens. A further reported finding was that TCR beta sequences accurately predicted the HLA-A and HLA-B alleles for most subjects in the first cohort. This cohort had only TCR beta chains sequenced, and the lack of alpha or paired-chain data limited which features could be detected.

There are 12 amino acids in the CDR3, from cysteine to phenylalanine inclusive. CDR3 DNA is the only sequence kept; it has 36 bases, read in frame from the first base. V sheds 3 bases and J sheds 15 bases, leaving 12 bases between their ends. The germline V gene (reference sequence) gives CDR1 as LNHNV and CDR2 as YYDKDF. The cohort comprised around 700 healthy bone marrow donors. At the time of sampling, all cohort members were nominally healthy, though unrecorded immune exposures were likely present. The donor tested CMV seronegative and was one of the 352 seronegative cohort members. A peripheral blood sample was collected from each donor, and TCR beta sequencing was performed on peripheral blood mononuclear cells. The Qiagen DNeasy Blood Extraction Kit was used to extract genomic DNA from the blood cell samples. Libraries were made using the immunoSEQ multiplex PCR assay. For the multiplex PCR, a mixture combining 60 forward primers for TCR Vbeta segments and 13 reverse primers for TCR Jbeta segments was used. A multiplex PCR assay on genomic DNA amplified the CDR3 region of rearranged TCR beta genes. The amplified TCR beta libraries were sequenced on the Illumina HiSeq System as 87-base-pair reads. For the original study's pipeline: In a later analysis, some 80 million unique TCR beta chains were counted across the approximately 620 repertoires, and around 10 million of these chains were shared by at least two donors. A nearest-neighbor algorithm error-corrected the raw reads and collapsed the reads into unique sequences, merging closely related sequences to remove PCR and sequencing errors. To assign V, D and J gene segments, CDR3 sequences were aligned to IMGT reference sequences. For a sequence to be retained, at least a six-nucleotide match to both a V gene segment and a J gene segment was required. Rearrangements were called productive when the CDR3 lacked stop codons and stayed in frame with V and J; all others were non-productive. Following IMGT convention, CDR3 was defined as the stretch from the second conserved V-encoded cysteine up to the conserved J-encoded phenylalanine. Sequences without an unambiguous match to a single V gene segment were excluded from the earlier analysis of 587 of the donors. An earlier analysis of several hundred of the donors called V segments functional above 56.7% productive rearrangements and segregating when the between-donor standard deviation exceeded 5%. A statistical classification framework was built to diagnose cytomegalovirus status from the catalog of TCR beta chain sequences. In a later analysis, V and J genes were assigned by comparing TCR nucleotide sequences against IMGT/GENE-DB human TR gene sequences. Using the TCRdist pipeline, a later analysis assigned CDR3 sequences along with most-parsimonious VDJ recombination scenarios. In a later analysis, each TCR beta chain was defined by its CDR3 amino acid sequence together with its V-gene family, and reads without a unique V-gene family were excluded. As a way to deal with suspected cross-contamination and a sequencing artifact, a later analysis dropped roughly 600 nucleotide sequences that were highly shared and had low generation probability. In a later analysis, a clonal expansion index for each public chain was calculated from normalized within-repertoire ranks of inferred template counts. Generation probabilities in a later analysis came from a VDJ recombination model fitted to out-of-frame rearrangements, and those results were checked against IGoR. Hypergeometric tests were used in a later analysis to score TCR-TCR, TCR-HLA and TCR-CMV co-occurrence, with a repertoire-size bias correction applied to the TCR pairs. To estimate false discovery rates, a later analysis permuted the HLA or CMV assignments 20 times. In a later analysis, co-occurring TCRs were grouped using DBSCAN, and TCRdist sequence similarity was added for clustering within HLA-allele-positive subsets. For co-occurrence clustering, repertoires with fewer than 30,000 or more than 120,000 public chains were excluded, along with four to six repertoires with anomalous nucleotide sharing. TCRdb provides this immuneACCESS table in a form limited to in-frame rearrangements. Some clones are lacking; in checked studies, under half of them reflect an unresolved V gene, and why the rest are absent is not known. V, J and clone size reflect that table, while D and trimming were determined from the DNA. For this sample there are 60,000 to 85,000 clones; around 82% appear just once. The ten biggest clones cover roughly 3.5% of the sample.

This clone came up once. Its target antigen remains unknown. There are no base qualities to consult, and no much larger clone falls within one base. This TCR was sampled from a man aged 35-49 years in good health and CMV-seronegative. Sequenced material: PBMCs. The chain links TRBV15 with TRBJ1-6; tentative D gene TRBD1, with 5 bases matching. CDR3 reads: CATSSKGHLLHF. The DNA is as follows: TGTGCCACCAGCAGCAAAGGACATCTCCTCCACTTT.